The 17 T cell receptor beta chains below come from one sample, sequenced in a study of PD-1 blockade in classical Hodgkin lymphoma. All trial patients relapsed after autologous stem cell transplantation. The protocol was immunoSEQ multiplex PCR, while the TCRdb copy is restricted to in-frame clones and leaves out a portion. The sample includes about 76,000 clones, under 90% of them seen just once. This material consisted of peripheral blood mononuclear cells (PBMCs), taken at baseline. These receptors were obtained from a human donor with classical Hodgkin lymphoma.

This clone was counted once. The chain links TRBV5-1 to TRBJ1-2; a weak D match, TRBD1 (5 bases). V was trimmed by 3 bases and J by 4 bases, leaving 13 bases between them. CDR3 length: 14 amino acids. Germline V gives CDR1 SGHRS, CDR2 YFSETQ. As DNA, the CDR3 is TGCGCCAGCAGCTCAAGCAGGGAGGGCTATGGCTACACCTTC. Its translation is CASSSSREGYGYTF.

This clone was recorded a few times. The chain joins TRBV10-3 to TRBJ2-1; 14 bases align to TRBD2. Germline V gene lookup returns CDR1 ENHRY and CDR2 SYGVKD. The CDR3 runs to 15 residues. V shed 2 bases and J 10 bases; nucleotides not matched to a gene: 4. CDR3 in DNA: TGTGCCATCAGTGAGGGGACTAGCGGGAGAGACGAGCAGTTCTTC. As protein: CAISEGTSGRDEQFF.

The chain links TRBV5-4 to TRBJ2-3, with 9 bases matching TRBD2. The CDR3 runs to 20 residues. V shed 4 bases and J 3 bases; nucleotides not matched to a gene: 21. CDR1 is SGHNT, CDR2 YYREEE, per germline (reference sequence). The CDR3 sequence is CASSLHTASGRPRWTDTQYF. The CDR3 DNA reads TGTGCCAGCAGCCTACACACCGCAAGCGGGAGGCCCCGGTGGACAGATACGCAGTATTTT.

The chain recombines TRBV29-1 with TRBJ1-5; D is unresolved. Germline CDR1 is SQVTM and CDR2 is ANQGSEA. Trimming shortened V by 3 bases and J by 4 bases, and 10 bases separated the two germline ends. The CDR3 runs to 13 residues. DNA of the CDR3: TGCAGCGTTGAGGTGACGGGGAATCAGCCCCAGCATTTT. Translation: CSVEVTGNQPQHF.

The rearrangement joins TRBV28 to TRBJ2-7; 7 bases line up with TRBD1. The CDR3 has 15 residues. Germline V gene lookup returns CDR1 MDHEN and CDR2 SYDVKM. V was pared by 6 bases and J by 8 bases, with 16 bases of the junction left unmatched. As DNA, the CDR3 is TGTGCCAGCAGCTCCCCGACAGGGTTTAAATTCAAGCAGTACTTC. This gives the protein CASSSPTGFKFKQYF.

The chain recombines TRBV4-1 with TRBJ1-5; D ambiguous. The V and J ends lost 0 bases and 5 bases respectively, with 11 bases between them. Per germline, CDR1 MGHRA and CDR2 YSYEKL. The CDR3 runs 15 residues. This CDR3 reads CASSQDPAVDQPQHF. Here the CDR3 DNA reads TGCGCCAGCAGCCAAGATCCGGCAGTTGATCAGCCCCAGCATTTT.

This clone was detected once. This chain links TRBV7-9 with TRBJ1-2; D remains unclear. The germline gives CDR1 SEHNR, CDR2 FQNEAQ (reference sequence). This CDR3 has 16 residues. Trimming shortened V by 4 bases and J by 4 bases, and 19 bases separated the two germline ends. CDR3 in DNA: TGTGCCAGCAGCTCTGGGTGGAACCGCACACTCTATGGCTACACCTTC. The encoded protein is CASSSGWNRTLYGYTF.

This sequence joins TRBV19 and TRBJ2-1; a weak D match, TRBD2 (6 bases). CDR3 size: 12 residues. Germline CDR1 reads LNHDA; CDR2 reads SQIVND (reference sequence). Trimming removed 6 bases at V and 5 bases at J, with 8 bases between. CDR3 DNA: TGTGCCAGTAGCTGGGGGGACAATGAGCAGTTCTTC. Encoded protein: CASSWGDNEQFF.

The chain links TRBV10-2 to TRBJ1-2, with D unclear. This CDR3 comprises 13 residues. With 3 bases removed from V and 5 bases from J, the gap between germline ends came to 10 bases. The germline V gene encodes CDR1 WSHSY and CDR2 SAAADI. The CDR3 loop is CASSEPGWYGYTF. For the CDR3, the DNA is TGCGCCAGCAGTGAACCGGGGTGGTATGGCTACACCTTC.

This clone was counted a single time. The gene calls are TRBV16 and TRBJ1-3; D perhaps matches TRBD1 (6 bases). Trimming took 4 bases from V and 4 from J, leaving 14 bases between them. Germline V lookup: CDR1 KGHSY, CDR2 FQNENV. The length of the CDR3 is 15 residues. CDR3 coding DNA: TGTGCCAGCAGCCCCCACGGGGGCACAGGAAACACCATATATTTT. Its protein is CASSPHGGTGNTIYF.

The chain couples TRBV6-1 to TRBJ1-2; 7 bases agree with TRBD1. The V gene end was trimmed by 6 bases and the J gene end by 7 bases; junction bases not matched to a gene: 11. CDR3 length: 14 residues. Germline V gene data show CDR1 as MNHNS and CDR2 as SASEGT. In DNA, the CDR3 is TGTGCCAGCAGGTTGGGACAGCATGGTATTGGCTACACCTTC. As protein: CASRLGQHGIGYTF.

The chain employs TRBV14 and TRBJ2-1; weak D call: TRBD2 (5 bases). This CDR3 has 17 residues. Germline CDR1 and CDR2: SGHDN and FVKESK. Trimming stripped 0 bases from V and 6 bases from J, with 18 bases between. This CDR3 reads CASSQEGGPSFGNEQFF. The CDR3 DNA is TGTGCCAGCAGCCAAGAGGGCGGGCCCTCCTTCGGCAATGAGCAGTTCTTC.

The genes are TRBV9 and TRBJ2-3; unclear D gene. There are 13 residues in the CDR3. V was clipped by 2 bases and J by 5 bases, with 9 bases between them. The germline CDR1 and CDR2 sequences are SGDLS and YYNGEE. CDR3 in amino acids: CASSVLVRDTQYF. CDR3 nucleotide sequence: TGTGCCAGCAGCGTGCTAGTCAGAGATACGCAGTATTTT.

The chain recombines TRBV27 with TRBJ1-1; D not certain. CDR3 length equals 17 residues. Germline loops: CDR1 MNHEY, CDR2 SMNVEV (reference sequence). V shed 4 bases and J shed 1 base, with 19 bases lying between them. CDR3 amino acids: CASSYGRPLFENTEAFF. The CDR3 DNA follows: TGTGCCAGCAGTTACGGCCGACCTCTATTTGAGAACACTGAAGCTTTCTTT.

The gene calls are TRBV5-1 and TRBJ1-2, with 8 bases identical to TRBD1. V was pared by 4 bases and J by 8 bases, with 7 bases of the junction left unmatched. The CDR3 runs 13 residues. Germline CDR1 is SGHRS and CDR2 is YFSETQ. The CDR3 DNA is TGCGCCAGCAGCCCCGGACAGGGTAGAGGCTACACCTTC. Residues: CASSPGQGRGYTF.

The rearrangement links TRBV18 to TRBJ2-6; D not certain. The CDR3 is 18 residues long. V gave up 4 bases and J gave up 1 base, with 17 bases separating them. Germline assignment: CDR1 KGHSH and CDR2 LQKENI. The CDR3 DNA sequence: TGTGCCAGCTCACTAACCGGGCCGGCCACATCTGGGGCCAACGTCCTGACTTTC. Encoded protein: CASSLTGPATSGANVLTF.

The rearrangement uses TRBV30 and TRBJ1-1; 8 bases line up with TRBD1. After removal of 2 bases from V and 4 bases from J, the junction contained 3 bases not matched to a gene. There are 13 residues in the CDR3. Germline-derived CDR1 and CDR2 are GTSNPN and SVGIG (reference sequence). In nucleotides, the CDR3 is TGTGCCTGGAGTCCCAGGGGGCCCACTGAAGCTTTCTTT. Protein sequence: CAWSPRGPTEAFF.